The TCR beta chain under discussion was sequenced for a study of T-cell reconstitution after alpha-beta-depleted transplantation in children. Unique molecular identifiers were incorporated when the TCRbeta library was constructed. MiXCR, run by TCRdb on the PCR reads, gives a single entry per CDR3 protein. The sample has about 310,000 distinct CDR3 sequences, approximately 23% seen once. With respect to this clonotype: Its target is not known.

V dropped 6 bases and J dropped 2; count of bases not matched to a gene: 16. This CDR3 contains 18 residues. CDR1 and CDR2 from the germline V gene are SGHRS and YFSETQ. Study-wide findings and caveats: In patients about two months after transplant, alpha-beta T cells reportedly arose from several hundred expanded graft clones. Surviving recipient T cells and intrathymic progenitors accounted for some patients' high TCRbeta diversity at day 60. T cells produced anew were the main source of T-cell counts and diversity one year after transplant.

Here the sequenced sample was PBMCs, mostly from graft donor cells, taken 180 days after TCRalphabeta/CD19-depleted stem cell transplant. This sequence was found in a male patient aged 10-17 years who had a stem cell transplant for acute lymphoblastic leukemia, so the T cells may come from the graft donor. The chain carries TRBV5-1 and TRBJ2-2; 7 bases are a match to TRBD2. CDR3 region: CASMPFGTTVVNTGELFF. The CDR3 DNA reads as TGCGCCAGCATGCCATTTGGGACTACCGTCGTTAACACCGGGGAGCTGTTTTTT.